A single sample is the source of the 2 T cell receptor beta chains below, sequenced in a study of T cell changes during pregnancy in multiple sclerosis. Sequenced by immunoSEQ multiplex PCR; TCRdb stores in-frame clones only, minus some. The sample carries over 85,000 clones, more than 85% recorded once. This specimen consisted of peripheral blood, obtained in the first trimester of pregnancy. The source is a female donor in good health, enrolled as a control in a pregnancy study.

In DNA form, the CDR3 reads TGTGCCAGCAGCGGCGGACAGAGCCTCACCGGGGAGCTGTTTTTT. It specifies CASSGGQSLTGELFF. The chain carries TRBV9 and TRBJ2-2; possible D gene TRBD1, 6 bases. Between the trimmed V and J ends, which lost 3 bases and 4 bases, there was a span of 13 bases. CDR1 and CDR2 (germline): SGDLS, YYNGEE. This CDR3 contains 15 residues.

The chain is built from TRBV9 and TRBJ1-1; D uncertain. Germline V CDR1 and CDR2: SGDLS, YYNGEE. This CDR3 is built from 9 residues. Trimming cost V 4 bases and J 11 bases, with 6 bases left between them. The CDR3 nucleotides are TGTGCCAGCAGCCCCCGGGCTTTCTTT. Translating gives CASSPRAFF.